The present entry profiles one T cell receptor beta chain with its context. The specificity of this receptor is unknown. No qualities accompany the bases; no much larger clone lies one base away. The V and J ends are trimmed by 4 bases and 7 bases, leaving 14 bases between them. According to the germline V gene, CDR1 reads MNHEY and CDR2 reads SVGEGT. There are 14 amino acids in the CDR3, from cysteine to phenylalanine inclusive. Of all the DNA, just the CDR3 is kept, 42 bases in frame from base 1. Reads for this sample came from an Illumina HiSeq 2500. Quantitative 5'-RACE with molecular barcodes was used to prepare TCR beta libraries. In the original analysis: A new computational method, built on a probabilistic model of VDJ rearrangement, was used to identify disease-linked TCR variants. Through fastp at Q25 and MiXCR, TCRdb rebuilt clones from the public reads, retaining in-frame beta chains. Each CDR3 protein appears once, grouped with its most common genes and DNA. The V and J calls were determined by TCRdb, not by the authors. The sample table lists 200,000 to 250,000 distinct CDR3 sequences, 6% to 8.5% of them with a count of one. The ten largest clones take up around 14% of the sample.

The sample belongs to a study of CD8 T cells in ankylosing spondylitis (dated by TCRdb to 2016 to 2017). About the study as a whole: The study profiled T cell receptor beta repertoires in healthy donors and ankylosing spondylitis patients to find disease-linked TCR variants. In total, the full study cohort was made up of roughly 110 healthy donors and about two dozen ankylosing spondylitis patients. Samples of peripheral blood were taken, and for ankylosing spondylitis patients, synovial fluid was collected as well.

Overall study results and their limits: The disease-linked clones showed a CD8+ phenotype and occurred at relatively low frequencies in peripheral blood. Some motif variants had previously been reported in the synovial fluid and blood of reactive arthritis patients, which suggests shared mechanisms of disease initiation. Significant enrichment of the disease-linked clones was reported in matched synovial fluid samples from ankylosing spondylitis patients. A TCR beta motif made up of eight or nine highly homologous amino acid variants appeared to be characteristic of blood from ankylosing spondylitis patients.

The source material was blood, either unsorted or a sorted T cell fraction (not recorded which). In this chain, TRBV6-2 or TRBV6-3 is recombined with TRBJ2-1; the D segment cannot be called with confidence. The source is a male donor with ankylosing spondylitis. CDR3 protein: CASSSNGPWNEQFF. The DNA sequence is as follows: TGTGCCAGCAGTTCCAATGGTCCTTGGAATGAGCAGTTCTTC.